The 10 T cell receptor beta chains in this list originate from one sample, sequenced in a study of blood T cell repertoires in COVID-19. Profiled with immunoSEQ multiplex PCR; TCRdb holds only in-frame clones, not every one. The sample consists of 200,000 to 300,000 clones, about nine tenths of them appearing once. The sample comprised peripheral blood. The origin of the receptors is a young woman with COVID-19, enrolled during active disease.

The chain employs TRBV9 and TRBJ2-7, with TRBD1 as a possible D gene (6 bases). With 0 bases removed from V and 5 bases from J, the gap between germline ends came to 12 bases. There are 14 residues in the CDR3. Germline CDR1 is SGDLS and CDR2 is YYNGEE. The CDR3 DNA reads as TGTGCCAGCAGCGTAGGCGCTGGGGGCCACGAGCAGTACTTC. It specifies CASSVGAGGHEQYF.

The V gene is TRBV4-3, the J gene TRBJ1-2; TRBD1 might be the D (5 bases). The CDR3 is 11 amino acids. Trimming stripped 8 bases from V and 4 bases from J, with 8 bases between. Germline-derived CDR1 and CDR2 are LGHNA and YSLEER. The chain's CDR3 is CASQGLYGYTF. In DNA, the CDR3 is TGCGCCAGCCAGGGACTCTATGGCTACACCTTC.

The chain combines TRBV5-4 with TRBJ2-1; tentatively, D is TRBD1 (5 bases). CDR1 SGHNT and CDR2 YYREEE come from the germline V gene (reference sequence). Trimming took 4 bases from V and 6 from J, leaving 14 bases between them. The CDR3 is 14 amino acids. In DNA form, the CDR3 reads TGTGCCAGCAGCACTACCTTTAGGGGCAATGAGCAGTTCTTC. Translating gives CASSTTFRGNEQFF.

The rearrangement links TRBV9 to TRBJ1-2; the D gene is possibly TRBD1 (6 bases). Germline loops: CDR1 SGDLS, CDR2 YYNGEE. Trimming pared 2 bases from V and 1 base from J, leaving 27 bases between. The CDR3 loop spans 20 amino acids. The CDR3 region is CASSVSVPSARGAYNYGYTF. The CDR3 region has the DNA TGTGCCAGCAGCGTTTCGGTACCCTCCGCCCGGGGGGCGTATAACTATGGCTACACCTTC.

The chain employs TRBV7-2 and TRBJ1-2, with 9 bases fitting TRBD1. The CDR3 has 15 amino acids. The germline V gene has CDR1 SGHTA and CDR2 FQGNSA. Trimming took 6 bases from V and 2 from J; bases not matched to a gene: 7. In nucleotides, the CDR3 is TGTGCCAGCAGTTTCGGACAGGGGCACAACTATGGCTACACCTTC. Its translation is CASSFGQGHNYGYTF.

V is TRBV6-2 or TRBV6-3 and J is TRBJ2-7; 12 bases are a match to TRBD1. There are 15 residues in the CDR3. Trimming cost V 6 bases and J 4 bases; bases outside gene matches: 7. The germline V gene has CDR1 MNHEY and CDR2 SVGEGT. The CDR3 nucleotides read TGTGCCAGCAGCTCCCTGGGACAGGGGGCATACGAGCAGTACTTC. Protein sequence: CASSSLGQGAYEQYF.

This chain links TRBV23-1 with TRBJ2-7; D is undetermined. TRBV23-1 is given ORF status, its function remaining uncertain. The CDR3 is 17 amino acids. The germline V and J ends were trimmed by 3 bases and 1 base, with 19 bases remaining between them. CDR3 bases: TGCGCCAGCAGTCACCCCAACCTCCTCCCCCGGTCCTACGAGCAGTACTTC. Residues: CASSHPNLLPRSYEQYF.

The V gene is TRBV7-9, the J gene TRBJ1-2; tentatively, D is TRBD1 (6 bases). The CDR3 length is 16 residues. The ends were cut back, 2 bases at V and 0 bases at J, with 13 bases in the middle. Germline V gene sequence: CDR1 SEHNR, CDR2 FQNEAQ (reference sequence). As DNA, the CDR3 is TGTGCCAGCAGCTTAACAGGGAACGGAGCTAACTATGGCTACACCTTC. This sequence encodes CASSLTGNGANYGYTF.

This clone was detected once. The chain employs TRBV4-3 and TRBJ2-2, with 7 bases lining up with TRBD2. The germline gives CDR1 LGHNA, CDR2 YSLEER. The V segment lost 4 bases and the J segment 1 base; nucleotides outside the gene matches: 3. This CDR3 spans 15 amino acids. The CDR3 nucleotides are TGCGCCAGCAGCCCACTAGCGAGGAACACCGGGGAGCTGTTTTTT. Amino acid sequence: CASSPLARNTGELFF.

The CDR3 loop is CASSAEGRGQYNSPLHF. The CDR3 DNA follows: TGTGCCAGCAGCGCCGAGGGCAGGGGGCAGTATAATTCACCCCTCCACTTT. The chain carries TRBV9 and TRBJ1-6; 8 positions agree with TRBD1. Per the germline V gene, CDR1 is SGDLS and CDR2 is YYNGEE. The J segment lost 4 bases and the V segment lost 3 bases, leaving 9 bases of the junction unmatched. The CDR3 spans 17 residues.